This T cell receptor beta chain originates from a study of T cell clusters in autoimmune cytopenias. The wider study: Per sample, median TRB depth was about 51,000 reads, yielding a median 2,350 distinct clonotypes. Study-wide results and caveats: Primary autoimmune cytopenia patients seemingly lacked the physiological T cell clusters found in healthy donors.

Concerning this clonotype itself: The target antigen is unknown.

TRB rearrangements were amplified by touch-down multiplex PCR with mixed TRB-A/B primers. One entry per CDR3 protein, without DNA, is what TCRdb gives after re-calling the multiplex PCR reads. The sample has some 3,100 distinct CDR3 sequences, and its top ten clones hold just under 30%. This CDR3 spans 14 amino acids. Germline V lookup: CDR1 PRHDT, CDR2 FYEKMQ (reference sequence). TRB amplification used approximately 250 ng of peripheral blood genomic DNA. The source is a human donor with an autoimmune cytopenia or autoimmune hepatitis (not recorded which). The chain recombines TRBV13 with TRBJ1-3. Input material: peripheral blood. The CDR3 is CASSSRDSGNTIYF.